These 22 T cell receptor beta chains were sequenced from one sample in a study of T cell responses to AZD1222 COVID-19 vaccine (dated by TCRdb to about 2021). The protocol used for the library was the immunoSEQ multiplex PCR assay. Not all clones reach the TCRdb copy of this immuneACCESS table, which keeps in-frame sequences only. Checked studies attribute under half of the gap to unresolved V genes and leave the rest unexplained. This sample holds 130,000 or so clones; 85% to 90% were observed only once. The top ten clones comprise 20% to 25% of the sample. The meaning of the sample's time point label: baseline before first vaccination. Sequencing used peripheral blood, obtained on day 0 of AZD1222 vaccination. Receptors originate from an adult in good health.

The rearrangement uses TRBV7-9 and TRBJ2-7; the match to TRBD1 covers 7 bases. This CDR3 spans 14 amino acids. V trimming: 5 bases; J trimming: 2 bases; junction bases outside the gene matches: 6. Per the germline V gene, CDR1 is SEHNR and CDR2 is FQNEAQ (reference sequence). This CDR3 reads CASSGDTGAYEQYF. Here the CDR3 DNA reads TGTGCCAGCAGCGGGGATACAGGGGCCTACGAGCAGTACTTC.

The chain is built from TRBV19 and TRBJ1-5; D is uncertain. The germline gives CDR1 LNHDA, CDR2 SQIVND (reference sequence). The CDR3 is 15 residues long. V gave up 4 bases and J gave up 0 bases, with 10 bases separating them. CDR3 amino acids: CASSTGYLSNQPQHF. CDR3 DNA: TGTGCCAGTAGTACTGGTTATCTTAGCAATCAGCCCCAGCATTTT.

This chain joins TRBV15 and TRBJ1-2; 7 nucleotides align to TRBD1. The CDR3 is 16 amino acids. J gave up 7 bases and V 3 bases, and 14 bases lay outside the gene matches. Per the germline V gene, CDR1 is LNHNV and CDR2 is YYDKDF (reference sequence). The CDR3, as DNA: TGTGCCACCAGCAGGCCCGCTAGGACAGGTTGGGGTGGCTACACCTTC. This gives the protein CATSRPARTGWGGYTF.

This chain connects TRBV6-5 to TRBJ2-5; D is uncertain. The V end lost 0 bases, the J end lost 2 bases, and 10 bases lay between the germline ends. The germline gives CDR1 MNHEY, CDR2 SVGAGI. This CDR3 contains 15 residues. This CDR3 is CASSYSMARQETQYF. CDR3 DNA: TGTGCCAGCAGTTACTCGATGGCCCGTCAAGAGACCCAGTACTTC.

V is TRBV19 and J is TRBJ1-6, with D perhaps matching TRBD1 (6 bases). CDR1 is LNHDA, CDR2 SQIVND, per germline (reference sequence). V shed 9 bases and J shed 7 bases, with 22 bases lying between them. The CDR3 is 16 amino acids. The CDR3, as DNA: TGTGCCAGCCCCTGGAGGGAGGGGGTTCTGAATTCACCCCTCCACTTT. As protein: CASPWREGVLNSPLHF.

The rearrangement uses TRBV27 and TRBJ1-1, with TRBD1 as a possible D gene (6 bases). This CDR3 region has 12 residues. Germline V gene sequence: CDR1 MNHEY, CDR2 SMNVEV (reference sequence). Trimming took 8 bases from V and 4 from J, leaving 11 bases between them. This CDR3 is CASGGGGTEAFF. In DNA form, the CDR3 reads TGTGCCAGCGGAGGAGGGGGCACTGAAGCTTTCTTT.

The chain carries TRBV3-1 (or the pseudogene TRBV3-2) and TRBJ1-5; 8 bases match TRBD1. The V and J ends lost 4 bases and 4 bases, in that order; junction bases with no gene match: 6. Germline CDR1 and CDR2: LGHDT and YNNKEL (reference sequence). This CDR3 is 15 amino acids long. This CDR3 is CASSPTGGGNQPQHF. The CDR3 DNA sequence: TGTGCCAGCAGCCCTACAGGGGGAGGGAATCAGCCCCAGCATTTT.

The chain combines TRBV5-1 with TRBJ2-3, with D tentatively TRBD2 (5 bases). Germline V gene lookup returns CDR1 SGHRS and CDR2 YFSETQ. This CDR3 is 15 amino acids long. The V end was cut by 7 bases, the J end by 4 bases, with 19 bases between. Written as DNA, the CDR3 is TGCGCCAGCTCCGGAGGTTCGGGGTTGGCAGATACGCAGTATTTT. It specifies CASSGGSGLADTQYF.

Comments on this clone: One junction end disagrees with the germline gene, perhaps due to a read error. This chain joins TRBV7-7 and TRBJ1-1; no clear D. CDR3 length: 13 amino acids. In germline, CDR1 is SSHAT, CDR2 FNYEAQ (reference sequence). CDR3 sequence reads: CASSLAEYTEAFF. The CDR3 DNA is TGTGCTAGCAGCTTAGCGGAGTACACTGAAGCTTTCTTT. Combining the CDR3 with reference TRBV7-7 and TRBJ1-1 gives the whole variable domain GAGVSQSPRYKVTKRGQDVTLRCDPISSHATLYWYQQALGQGPEFLTYFNYEAQPDKSGLPSDRFSAERPEGSISTLTIQRTEQRDSAMYRCASSLAEYTEAFFGQGTRLTVV.

The chain has TRBV9 and TRBJ1-3, with D uncertain. From germline, CDR1 is SGDLS and CDR2 YYNGEE. V was cut by 0 bases and J by 0 bases, with 7 bases left in between. This CDR3 is 15 amino acids long. The CDR3 here is CASSVGGHSGNTIYF. Written as DNA, the CDR3 is TGTGCCAGCAGCGTAGGCGGGCACTCTGGAAACACCATATATTTT.

This chain links TRBV2 with TRBJ1-2; tentative D call: TRBD1 (6 bases). Between the trimmed V and J ends, which lost 7 bases and 7 bases, there was a span of 16 bases. Germline loops: CDR1 SNHLY, CDR2 FYNNEI. The CDR3 is made up of 13 amino acids. DNA of the CDR3: TGTGCCAGCACCGAAAGGGGGGCGAGTGGCTACACCTTC. It is translated as CASTERGASGYTF.

The gene calls are TRBV2 and TRBJ2-7; 11 bases agree with TRBD1. This CDR3 region has 15 residues. J was trimmed by 0 bases and V by 5 bases; bases with no gene match: 3. Per the germline V gene, CDR1 is SNHLY and CDR2 is FYNNEI. CDR3 protein: CASSKDRGHSYEQYF. Written as DNA, the CDR3 is TGTGCCAGCAGTAAGGACAGGGGGCACTCCTACGAGCAGTACTTC. Drawing the rest from reference TRBV2 and TRBJ2-7, the complete variable domain is EPEVTQTPSHQVTQMGQEVILRCVPISNHLYFYWYRQILGQKVEFLVSFYNNEISEKSEIFDDQFSVERPDGSNFTLKIRSTKLEDSAMYFCASSKDRGHSYEQYFGPGTRLTVT.

The CDR3 coding sequence is TGTGCCAGCAGCGCTCAGGCGGGGGGCAATCAGCCCCAGCATTTT. This gives the protein CASSAQAGGNQPQHF. The V and J genes are TRBV9 and TRBJ1-5; the D gene is possibly TRBD1 (5 bases). Germline loops: CDR1 SGDLS, CDR2 YYNGEE. This CDR3 is built from 15 residues. V lost 3 bases to trimming and J lost 2 bases, with 12 bases between them.

V is TRBV28 and J is TRBJ2-5; D ambiguous. With 3 bases removed from V and 4 bases from J, the gap between germline ends came to 12 bases. CDR3 length equals 14 residues. Per the germline V gene, CDR1 is MDHEN and CDR2 is SYDVKM. Here the CDR3 reads CASSFLLVSETQYF. The CDR3 coding sequence is TGTGCCAGCAGTTTTCTCCTCGTATCAGAGACCCAGTACTTC.

The chain combines TRBV4-3 with TRBJ1-1, with unresolved D. V was shortened by 0 bases and J by 1 base, with 6 bases between the two germline ends. The CDR3 spans 14 residues. Germline lookup yields CDR1 LGHNA and CDR2 YSLEER. The CDR3 nucleotides are TGCGCCAGCAGCCAAGATGCAGGGAACACTGAAGCTTTCTTT. Translation: CASSQDAGNTEAFF.

V is TRBV2 and J is TRBJ1-5; D possibly corresponds to TRBD1 (6 bases). CDR1 is SNHLY, CDR2 FYNNEI, per germline. This CDR3 is 16 amino acids long. V lost 7 bases and J 2 bases, leaving 18 bases between the germline ends. For the CDR3, the DNA is TGTGCCAGCATTAAAGAAGGGGGGATCGGCAATCAGCCCCAGCATTTT. Its translation is CASIKEGGIGNQPQHF.

J is TRBJ1-1 and V is TRBV12-5; tentatively, D is TRBD1 (5 bases). The CDR3 covers 13 residues. Germline V gives CDR1 LGHNT, CDR2 FRNRAP. Trimming removed 3 bases at V and 1 base at J, with 6 bases between. Here the CDR3 DNA reads TGTGCTAGTGGTTTTCAGGGGAACACTGAAGCTTTCTTT. Its translation is CASGFQGNTEAFF.

The V and J genes are TRBV6-5 and TRBJ1-2; 8 bases align to TRBD1. This CDR3 comprises 13 residues. CDR1 and CDR2 from the germline V gene are MNHEY and SVGAGI. The CDR3 DNA follows: TGTGCAACCGGACAGGGCAATTTCTATGGCTACACCTTC. Translation: CATGQGNFYGYTF.

V gene TRBV5-1 combines with J gene TRBJ1-1; D uncertain. V was clipped by 4 bases and J by 3 bases, with 10 bases between them. Germline V gene sequence: CDR1 SGHRS, CDR2 YFSETQ. The CDR3 has 13 amino acids. CDR3 in amino acids: CASSRELDTEAFF. CDR3 DNA: TGCGCCAGCAGCCGCGAGCTGGACACTGAAGCTTTCTTT. The variable domain in full, with the rest retrieved from reference TRBV5-1 and TRBJ1-1, is KAGVTQTPRYLIKTRGQQVTLSCSPISGHRSVSWYQQTPGQGLQFLFEYFSETQRNKGNFPGRFSGRQFSNSRSEMNVSTLELGDSALYLCASSRELDTEAFFGQGTRLTVV.

The chain employs TRBV9 and TRBJ2-7; the D call may be TRBD1 or TRBD2 (7 bases each). CDR1 SGDLS and CDR2 YYNGEE come from the germline V gene. The V end was cut by 4 bases, the J end by 4 bases, with 18 bases between. This CDR3 comprises 15 residues. CDR3 loop: CASSLGGEGAYEQYF. DNA for the CDR3: TGTGCCAGCAGCCTAGGCGGGGAGGGGGCGTACGAGCAGTACTTC.

CDR3 bases: TGTGCCAGCAGGCCAACCAAGACAGGGATTTATGGCTACACCTTC. This encodes CASRPTKTGIYGYTF. This chain joins TRBV6-5 and TRBJ1-2; 7 bases agree with TRBD1. The V segment lost 6 bases and the J segment 5 bases; nucleotides outside the gene matches: 12. This CDR3 has 15 amino acids. CDR1 is MNHEY, CDR2 SVGAGI, per germline.

This sequence joins TRBV9 and TRBJ1-2; TRBD1 might be the D (6 bases). Germline CDR1 SGDLS, CDR2 YYNGEE. Trimming took off 5 bases at V and 5 bases at J, with 13 bases between the two ends. The CDR3 has 13 amino acids. CDR3 loop: CASRGHPIYGYTF. CDR3 DNA sequence: TGTGCCAGCAGGGGACACCCAATTTATGGCTACACCTTC.